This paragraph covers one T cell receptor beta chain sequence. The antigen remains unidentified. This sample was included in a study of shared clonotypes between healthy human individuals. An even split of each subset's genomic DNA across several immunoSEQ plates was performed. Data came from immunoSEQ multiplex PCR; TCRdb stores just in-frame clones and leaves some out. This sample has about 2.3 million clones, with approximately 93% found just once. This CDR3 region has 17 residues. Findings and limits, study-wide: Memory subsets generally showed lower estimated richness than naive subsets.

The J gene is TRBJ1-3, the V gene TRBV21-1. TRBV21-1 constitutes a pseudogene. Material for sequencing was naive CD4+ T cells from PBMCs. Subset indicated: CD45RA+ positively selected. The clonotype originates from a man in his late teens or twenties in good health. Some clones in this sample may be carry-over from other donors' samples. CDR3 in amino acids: CASSKVVGWVPRDTIYF. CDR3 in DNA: TGTGCCAGCAGCAAAGTGGTGGGTTGGGTTCCGAGGGACACCATATATTTT.